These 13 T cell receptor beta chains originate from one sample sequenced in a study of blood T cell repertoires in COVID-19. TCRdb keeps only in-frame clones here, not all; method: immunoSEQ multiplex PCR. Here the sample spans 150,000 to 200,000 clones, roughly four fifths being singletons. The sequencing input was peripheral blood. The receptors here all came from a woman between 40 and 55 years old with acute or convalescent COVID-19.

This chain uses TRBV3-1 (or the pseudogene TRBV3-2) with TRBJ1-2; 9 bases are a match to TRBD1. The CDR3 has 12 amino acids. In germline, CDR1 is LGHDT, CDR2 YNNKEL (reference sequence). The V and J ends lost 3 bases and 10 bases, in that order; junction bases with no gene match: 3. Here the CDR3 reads CASSQGDRDYTF. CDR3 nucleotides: TGTGCCAGCAGCCAGGGGGACAGGGACTACACCTTC.

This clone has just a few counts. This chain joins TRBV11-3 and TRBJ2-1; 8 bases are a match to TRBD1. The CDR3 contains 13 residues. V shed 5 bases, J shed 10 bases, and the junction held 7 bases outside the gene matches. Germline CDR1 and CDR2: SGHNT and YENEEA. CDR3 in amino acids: CASSPTTGGEQFF. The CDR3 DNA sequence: TGTGCCAGCAGCCCAACAACAGGGGGAGAGCAGTTCTTC.

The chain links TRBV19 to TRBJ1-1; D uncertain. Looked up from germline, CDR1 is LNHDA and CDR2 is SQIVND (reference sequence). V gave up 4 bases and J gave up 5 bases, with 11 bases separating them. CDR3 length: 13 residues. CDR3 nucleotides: TGTGCCAGTAGTAGGAGGGAATGGACTGAAGCTTTCTTT. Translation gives CASSRREWTEAFF.

The CDR3 sequence: CASGAGGARSDTQYF. The CDR3 nucleotides read TGTGCCAGCGGCGCGGGAGGGGCACGGTCGGATACGCAGTATTTT. This chain links TRBV9 with TRBJ2-3, with 9 positions matching TRBD2. From germline, CDR1 is SGDLS and CDR2 YYNGEE. The J segment lost 6 bases and the V segment lost 7 bases, leaving 12 bases of the junction unmatched. This CDR3 has 15 residues.

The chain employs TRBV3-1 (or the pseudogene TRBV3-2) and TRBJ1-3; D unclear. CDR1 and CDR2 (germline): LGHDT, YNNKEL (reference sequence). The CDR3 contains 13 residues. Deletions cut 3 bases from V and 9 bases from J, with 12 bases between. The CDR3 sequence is CASSQLNAATIYF. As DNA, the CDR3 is TGTGCCAGCAGCCAGCTAAACGCCGCCACCATATATTTT.

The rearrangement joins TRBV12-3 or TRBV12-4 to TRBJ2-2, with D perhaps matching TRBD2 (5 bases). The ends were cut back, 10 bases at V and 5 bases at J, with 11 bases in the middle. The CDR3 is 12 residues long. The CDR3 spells CANSRGTGELFF. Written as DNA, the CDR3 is TGTGCCAACTCCCGGGGTACCGGGGAGCTGTTTTTT.

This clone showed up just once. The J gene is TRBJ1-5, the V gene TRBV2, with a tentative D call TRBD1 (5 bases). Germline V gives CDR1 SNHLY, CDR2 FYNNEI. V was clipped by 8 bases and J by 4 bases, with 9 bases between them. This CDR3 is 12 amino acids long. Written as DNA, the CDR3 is TGTGCCAGCCGGGGGTTTAATCAGCCCCAGCATTTT. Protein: CASRGFNQPQHF.

As DNA, the CDR3 is TGCGCCAGCAGCTTCCTTAACTATCTGGACAGAAGGACCGGGGAGCTGTTTTTT. This encodes CASSFLNYLDRRTGELFF. This rearrangement joins TRBV5-1 to TRBJ2-2, with D possibly being TRBD1 (6 bases). This CDR3 comprises 18 residues. V lost 2 bases and J 5 bases, leaving 22 bases between the germline ends. In germline, CDR1 is SGHRS, CDR2 YFSETQ. The entire variable domain, with the rest obtained from reference TRBV5-1 and TRBJ2-2, is as follows: KAGVTQTPRYLIKTRGQQVTLSCSPISGHRSVSWYQQTPGQGLQFLFEYFSETQRNKGNFPGRFSGRQFSNSRSEMNVSTLELGDSALYLCASSFLNYLDRRTGELFFGEGSRLTVL.

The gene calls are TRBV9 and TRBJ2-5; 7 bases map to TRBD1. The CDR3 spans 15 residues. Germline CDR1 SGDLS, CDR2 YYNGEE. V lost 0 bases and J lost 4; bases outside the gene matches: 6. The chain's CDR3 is CASSVGRGGSETQYF. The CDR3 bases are TGTGCCAGCAGCGTAGGGAGAGGGGGCTCAGAGACCCAGTACTTC.

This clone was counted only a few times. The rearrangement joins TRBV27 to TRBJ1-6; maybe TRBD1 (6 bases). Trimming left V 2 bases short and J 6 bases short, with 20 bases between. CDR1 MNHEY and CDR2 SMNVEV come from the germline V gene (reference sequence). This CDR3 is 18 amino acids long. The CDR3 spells CASSLRATTGTSNSPLHF. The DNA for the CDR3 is TGTGCCAGCAGTTTACGGGCCACAACAGGGACCTCTAATTCACCCCTCCACTTT.

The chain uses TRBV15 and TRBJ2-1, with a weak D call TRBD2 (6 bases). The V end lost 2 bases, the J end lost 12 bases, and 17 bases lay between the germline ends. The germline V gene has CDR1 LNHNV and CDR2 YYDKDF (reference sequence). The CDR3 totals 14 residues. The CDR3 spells CATSRNEPGLGQFF. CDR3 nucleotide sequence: TGTGCCACCAGCAGAAACGAACCGGGACTGGGGCAGTTCTTC.

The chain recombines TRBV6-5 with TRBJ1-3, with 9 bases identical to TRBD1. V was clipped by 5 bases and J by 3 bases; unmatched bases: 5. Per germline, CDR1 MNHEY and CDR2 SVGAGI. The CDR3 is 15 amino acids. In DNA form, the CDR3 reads TGTGCCAGCAGTACAGGGGGCTCCTTTGGAAACACCATATATTTT. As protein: CASSTGGSFGNTIYF.

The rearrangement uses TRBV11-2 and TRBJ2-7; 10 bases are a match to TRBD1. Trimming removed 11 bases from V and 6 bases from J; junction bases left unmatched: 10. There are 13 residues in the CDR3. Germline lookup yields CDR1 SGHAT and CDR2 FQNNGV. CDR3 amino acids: CAAGRDRGREQYF. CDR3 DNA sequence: TGTGCCGCTGGCCGGGACAGGGGTCGCGAGCAGTACTTC.